This T cell receptor beta chain was recorded in a study of blood T cell repertoires in COVID-19. At the level of the study: In each case, the material was cDNA or gDNA derived from T cells, B-cell-depleted T cells, or PBMCs.

Authors' methods: Estimation of nucleated cell counts relied on the amplification of reference gene primers. The protocol was immunoSEQ multiplex PCR, while the TCRdb copy is restricted to in-frame clones and leaves out a portion. For V, J and clone size, that table is used; D and trimming come from the DNA. Among 100,000 or so clones, 65% to 90% were seen once, and the ten largest hold around two fifths. This CDR3 has 11 amino acids. The V gene's germline CDR1 is MNHEY and CDR2 SVGAGI. Trimming cost V 6 bases and J 9 bases, with 12 bases left between them. Input material: peripheral blood. The chain uses TRBV6-5 and TRBJ2-7; D unclear. The clonotype comes from a man older than 75 with acute or convalescent COVID-19. This chain's CDR3 is CASSYFSRQYF. The CDR3 region has the DNA TGTGCCAGCAGCTATTTTAGCAGGCAGTACTTC.